These 27 T cell receptor beta chains came from one sample sequenced in a study of cytomegalovirus exposure and HLA in healthy donors. The study ran its PCR with 60 Vbeta and 13 Jbeta primers. TCRdb's table, derived via immunoSEQ multiplex PCR, lists solely in-frame clones and lacks some. The repertoire holds fewer than 250,000 clones, around 82% seen once, with around an eighth in the top ten. What was sequenced was PBMCs. The receptors were gathered from a woman in her 30s in good health and CMV-seropositive.

The CDR3 loop is CATSREGGAEAFF. Here the CDR3 DNA reads TGTGCCACCAGCAGAGAGGGGGGGGCTGAAGCTTTCTTT. The chain is built from TRBV15 and TRBJ1-1; TRBD1 might be the D (5 bases). This CDR3 contains 13 residues. CDR1 and CDR2 (germline): LNHNV, YYDKDF (reference sequence). Trimming removed 0 bases from V and 6 bases from J, with 8 bases in between.

V usage is TRBV27 and J usage is TRBJ2-5, with a tentative D call TRBD2 (6 bases). The J call is in doubt because the DNA end fits TRBJ2-7 better. The CDR3 length is 16 residues. The germline V gene has CDR1 MNHEY and CDR2 SMNVEV (reference sequence). In DNA, the CDR3 is TGTGCCAGCAGTTTATCCAGGCGGGGAGGCCCCTACGAGCAGTACTTC. Residues: CASSLSRRGGPYEQYF.

The chain has TRBV6-1 and TRBJ1-6; 10 positions match TRBD1. Trimming cost V 0 bases and J 10 bases; bases outside gene matches: 6. CDR3 size: 16 residues. In germline, CDR1 is MNHNS, CDR2 SASEGT. CDR3: CASSEARTGGWSPLHF. CDR3 nucleotides: TGTGCCAGCAGTGAAGCGAGGACAGGGGGATGGTCACCCCTCCACTTT.

This sequence joins TRBV4-3 and TRBJ1-5; D unresolved. Germline values: CDR1 LGHNA, CDR2 YSLEER. V lost 4 bases and J 7 bases, leaving 20 bases between the germline ends. The CDR3 is 16 residues long. The CDR3 DNA sequence: TGCGCCAGCAGCCTCCGATGGGTAGGGAGGAGGCAGCCCCAGCATTTT. It yields the protein CASSLRWVGRRQPQHF.

This chain joins TRBV10-1 and TRBJ2-5; 10 bases line up with TRBD2. V lost 2 bases, J lost 7 bases, and 1 base stayed unmatched. The CDR3 runs to 13 residues. Germline assignment: CDR1 WNHNN and CDR2 SYGVQD (reference sequence). The DNA of the CDR3 is TGCGCCAGCAGTGAGAGCGGGGGGGGGACCCAGTACTTC. Translated, it gives CASSESGGGTQYF.

This chain joins TRBV18 and TRBJ2-7; D is undetermined. The length of the CDR3 is 14 residues. The V gene lost 3 bases and the J gene lost 4 bases, with 13 bases spanning the gap. Germline CDR1 KGHSH, CDR2 LQKENI. The DNA for the CDR3 is TGTGCCAGCTCACCCGCGTCCGCTGGTTACGAGCAGTACTTC. Translated, it gives CASSPASAGYEQYF.

The genes are TRBV7-6 and TRBJ2-2, with D maybe TRBD2 (5 bases). Per the germline V gene, CDR1 is SGHVS and CDR2 is FNYEAQ. The length of the CDR3 is 15 residues. The ends were cut back, 2 bases at V and 3 bases at J, with 10 bases in the middle. The CDR3, as DNA: TGTGCCAGCAGCTTAAGTGGGAGCCACACCGGGGAGCTGTTTTTT. It encodes CASSLSGSHTGELFF.

The rearrangement uses TRBV6-4 and TRBJ2-2, with 11 bases aligning to TRBD2. The CDR3 spans 16 residues. Germline CDR1 is MRHNA and CDR2 is SNTAGT. V gave up 7 bases and J gave up 2 bases; unmatched junction bases: 6. Written as DNA, the CDR3 is TGTGCCAGCACCAGACTAGCGGGAAGAAACACCGGGGAGCTGTTTTTT. Translation: CASTRLAGRNTGELFF.

The CDR3, as DNA: TGTGCCAGCAGCTTACGGACAGGGCGTCCATCCTACGAGCAGTACTTC. This encodes CASSLRTGRPSYEQYF. The genes are TRBV11-1 and TRBJ2-7, with 8 nucleotides matching TRBD1. With V trimmed by 2 bases and J by 1 base, 7 bases remained unmatched. The CDR3 extends over 16 amino acids. CDR1 is SGHAT and CDR2 is FQDESV in the germline V gene (reference sequence).

The chain uses TRBV2 and TRBJ2-5; D may be TRBD2 (5 bases). Germline V lookup: CDR1 SNHLY, CDR2 FYNNEI. This CDR3 region has 12 residues. V was clipped by 7 bases and J by 4 bases, with 10 bases between them. The CDR3 region is CASNRRGETQYF. CDR3 coding DNA: TGTGCCAGCAACCGCCGGGGAGAGACCCAGTACTTC.

The CDR3 region has the DNA TGTGCCAGCAGCTTGACGGGGTACTCGGGTTATGGCTACACCTTC. It translates to CASSLTGYSGYGYTF. This sequence joins TRBV5-6 and TRBJ1-2; D is uncertain. V lost 1 base, J lost 5 bases, and 15 bases lay in between. This CDR3 comprises 15 residues. Per the germline V gene, CDR1 is SGHDT and CDR2 is YYEEEE.

The V gene is TRBV21-1, the J gene TRBJ2-7; the D call TRBD2 from the table was never checked on the DNA. TRBV21-1 is reported as a pseudogene. The CDR3 runs 15 residues. DNA of the CDR3: TGTGCCAGCAGCAAACACACTAGCGGGATATACGAGCAGTACTTC. Protein product: CASSKHTSGIYEQYF.

This clone was picked up one time. V gene TRBV28 combines with J gene TRBJ1-4; D uncertain. With 3 bases removed from V and 8 bases from J, the gap between germline ends came to 10 bases. The CDR3 is 13 amino acids. Germline CDR1 MDHEN, CDR2 SYDVKM. The CDR3 sequence is CASSFVSPEKLFF. Here the CDR3 DNA reads TGTGCCAGCAGTTTTGTTTCCCCAGAAAAACTGTTTTTT.

This clone was detected a few times. The chain combines TRBV30 with TRBJ2-3; tentatively, D is TRBD2 (7 bases). Germline V gives CDR1 GTSNPN, CDR2 SVGIG (reference sequence). Trimming cost V 6 bases and J 4 bases, with 17 bases left between them. This CDR3 is 14 amino acids long. The CDR3 loop reads CACGGRGGADTQYF. The CDR3 DNA follows: TGTGCCTGTGGGGGTAGGGGGGGAGCAGATACGCAGTATTTT.

This clone was detected once. This CDR3 is CASRVAGGSDTQYF. The DNA of the CDR3 is TGCGCCAGCAGGGTAGCGGGGGGCTCAGATACGCAGTATTTT. J is TRBJ2-3 and V is TRBV5-1; 10 bases line up with TRBD2. Trimming at V came to 5 bases and at J to 4 bases, leaving 4 bases not matched to a gene. Germline V gives CDR1 SGHRS, CDR2 YFSETQ. This CDR3 contains 14 residues.

This rearrangement joins TRBV5-1 to TRBJ2-7; D perhaps matches TRBD2 (5 bases). Trimming pared 0 bases from V and 5 bases from J, leaving 15 bases between. The germline V gene encodes CDR1 SGHRS and CDR2 YFSETQ. This CDR3 region has 15 residues. The CDR3 region is CASSLETATIDEQYF. Written as DNA, the CDR3 is TGCGCCAGCAGCTTGGAAACAGCGACTATCGACGAGCAGTACTTC.

The chain employs TRBV5-4 and TRBJ2-5; the D gene is possibly TRBD2 (6 bases). The end of the DNA is better explained by TRBJ2-7, so the J call may be wrong. The CDR3 is 14 amino acids. The germline V gene has CDR1 SGHNT and CDR2 YYREEE (reference sequence). CDR3 coding DNA: TGTGCCAGCAGCCTCGGGGGAGATATTTACGAGCAGTACTTC. It codes for CASSLGGDIYEQYF.

This sequence joins TRBV9 and TRBJ1-2, with D unresolved. CDR3 size: 12 residues. V was clipped by 3 bases and J by 4 bases, with 7 bases between them. From germline, CDR1 is SGDLS and CDR2 YYNGEE. This CDR3 is CASSGEGYGYTF. CDR3 nucleotide sequence: TGTGCCAGCAGCGGAGAGGGCTATGGCTACACCTTC.

Only one count was recorded for this clone. V usage is TRBV15 and J usage is TRBJ2-1; 12 bases line up with TRBD2. Per the germline V gene, CDR1 is LNHNV and CDR2 is YYDKDF (reference sequence). V shed 11 bases and J 2 bases; nucleotides not matched to a gene: 4. The CDR3 runs 14 residues. CDR3 nucleotides: TGTGCCTCGGCTAGCGGGAGGGCCTACAATGAGCAGTTCTTC. It translates to CASASGRAYNEQFF.

V gene TRBV19 combines with J gene TRBJ1-2; TRBD1 might be the D (6 bases). The V and J ends lost 8 bases and 4 bases respectively, with 8 bases between them. Germline V gives CDR1 LNHDA, CDR2 SQIVND (reference sequence). The CDR3 extends over 11 amino acids. The CDR3 sequence is CASQTGYGYTF. The CDR3 DNA is TGTGCCAGTCAGACAGGCTATGGCTACACCTTC. Complete variable domain (other parts from reference TRBV19 and TRBJ1-2): DGGITQSPKYLFRKEGQNVTLSCEQNLNHDAMYWYRQDPGQGLRLIYYSQIVNDFQKGDIAEGYSVSREKKESFPLTVTSAQKNPTAFYLCASQTGYGYTFGSGTRLTVV.

On this clone itself: The same CDR3 is also encoded by other DNA sequences in this sample. The V gene is TRBV28, the J gene TRBJ1-5; TRBD1 aligns across 10 bases. Germline assignment: CDR1 MDHEN and CDR2 SYDVKM. V was clipped by 4 bases and J by 1 base; unmatched bases: 7. This CDR3 spans 17 amino acids. The CDR3: CASSSPGQGPSNQPQHF. CDR3 bases: TGTGCCAGCAGTTCGCCGGGACAGGGGCCCAGCAATCAGCCCCAGCATTTT.

The table lists this clone with a count of one. CDR3: CASSPPGQGYEAFF. CDR3 DNA: TGTGCCAGCAGTCCTCCGGGACAGGGATATGAAGCTTTCTTT. The chain employs TRBV6-6 and TRBJ1-1; 9 bases line up with TRBD1. Germline V gene sequence: CDR1 MNHNY, CDR2 SVGAGI (reference sequence). Unmatched junction bases numbered 8, after V lost 5 bases and J lost 7 bases. The CDR3 spans 14 residues.

This chain links TRBV28 with TRBJ1-5; a weak D match, TRBD1 (5 bases). Germline V gene data show CDR1 as MDHEN and CDR2 as SYDVKM. V lost 2 bases and J lost 2, with 7 bases in between. The CDR3 is 14 residues long. Written as DNA, the CDR3 is TGTGCCAGCAGTTTAGGGGGGGGCAATCAGCCCCAGCATTTT. This encodes CASSLGGGNQPQHF.

V gene TRBV6-5 combines with J gene TRBJ2-5, with D possibly matching TRBD2 (6 bases). This CDR3 has 11 residues. Per germline, CDR1 MNHEY and CDR2 SVGAGI. Trimming removed 5 bases at V and 11 bases at J, with 12 bases between. The CDR3 DNA reads as TGTGCCAGCAGTCGGTGGGGGGAGCAGTACTTC. Protein product: CASSRWGEQYF.

This chain joins TRBV7-8 and TRBJ1-4; D is undetermined. The ends were cut back, 5 bases at V and 0 bases at J, with 10 bases in the middle. The CDR3 runs 15 residues. In germline, CDR1 is SGHVS, CDR2 FQNEAQ. The CDR3: CASSPLSATNEKLFF. The CDR3, as DNA: TGTGCCAGCAGCCCCTTATCTGCAACTAATGAAAAACTGTTTTTT.

A note on this clone: The same CDR3 is also encoded by other DNA sequences in this sample. The J gene is TRBJ1-1, the V gene TRBV6-1; the D gene is possibly TRBD1 (6 bases). V lost 3 bases and J 2 bases, leaving 7 bases between the germline ends. The V gene's germline CDR1 is MNHNS and CDR2 SASEGT. This CDR3 is built from 13 residues. The CDR3 spells CASSEGANTEAFF. Here the CDR3 DNA reads TGTGCCAGCAGTGAGGGGGCCAACACTGAAGCTTTCTTT.

The chain combines TRBV18 with TRBJ2-3; D perhaps matches TRBD1 (5 bases). Germline V CDR1 and CDR2: KGHSH, LQKENI. The CDR3 has 18 amino acids. Trimming stripped 4 bases from V and 2 bases from J, with 22 bases between. Here the CDR3 DNA reads TGTGCCAGCTCACGGAATCTAAGGGGAAGGGGCGCCACAGATACGCAGTATTTT. Amino acids: CASSRNLRGRGATDTQYF.